The text below deals with one T cell receptor (beta chain). Profiling relied on immunoSEQ multiplex PCR, and the TCRdb table lists in-frame clones only, not all of them. The sample has some 130,000 clones, 86% seen once. The sample comes from a study of blood T cell repertoires in COVID-19. Germline V gene data show CDR1 as KGHSH and CDR2 as LQKENI. The CDR3 is made up of 16 amino acids. Trimming removed 4 bases from V and 4 bases from J; junction bases left unmatched: 8. The sample was PBMCs or T cells enriched from blood (not recorded which). The chain couples TRBV18 to TRBJ2-1, with TRBD1 matching over 9 bases. This TCR derives from a man aged 45 to 65 who had recovered from COVID-19. The CDR3 spells CASSQSSGQGYNEQFF. CDR3 sequence (DNA): TGTGCCAGCTCACAGAGCTCGGGACAGGGTTACAATGAGCAGTTCTTC.